The rows below give T cell receptor beta chains drawn from one sample of a study of blood T cell repertoires in COVID-19. Some clones are missing from TCRdb's copy, which holds only in-frame ones; the method was immunoSEQ multiplex PCR. The sample shows more than 200,000 clones, roughly 88% of them seen only once. The sample taken for sequencing was PBMCs or T cells enriched from blood (not recorded which). Source of these receptors: a woman in her 30s who had been exposed to COVID-19. Both conserved end residues are part of each CDR3. Fields, in order: J gene, D gene, clone size, V gene, CDR3 DNA, CDR3 protein. D genes are given only for firm matches. Expanded clones are given a class, and other clones once, few, many or no size at all.

TRBJ2-1 - - TRBV6-6 TGTGCCAGCAGTCAACCACCTGGACAGATAAAGTTCTTC CASSQPPGQIKFF
TRBJ2-1 TRBD2 - TRBV7-8 TGTGCCAGCAGCTCCCTAACGGGAGGGCCCTCGGATGAGCAGTTCTTC CASSSLTGGPSDEQFF
TRBJ1-3 - - TRBV18 TGTGCCAGCTCGCTGGACTGGGGATCTGGAAACACCATATATTTT CASSLDWGSGNTIYF
TRBJ1-1 - - TRBV27 TGTGCCAGCAGCTGGGCTCGGAACACTGAAGCTTTCTTT CASSWARNTEAFF
TRBJ1-1 - - TRBV10-3 TGTGCCATCAGTGAATACCAGGTCGCTGAAGCTTTCTTT CAISEYQVAEAFF
TRBJ2-7 TRBD2 - TRBV5-5 TGTGCCAGCAGCTGGGGGACTAGCGGGAGGAGGAGCTCCTACGAGCAGTACTTC CASSWGTSGRRSSYEQYF
TRBJ2-7 TRBD2 - TRBV7-6 TGTGCCAGCAGCGCTAGCGGGAATTTCTACGAGCAGTACTTC CASSASGNFYEQYF
TRBJ2-1 TRBD2 once TRBV3-1/TRBV3-2 TGTGCCAGCAGCCATTTTTACAAGGAGACTAGCGGGAGGGGCCCCTACAATGAGCAGTTCTTC CASSHFYKETSGRGPYNEQFF
TRBJ2-1 - - TRBV5-1 TGCGCCAGCAGCCTTGACGGGTACAATGAGCAGTTCTTC CASSLDGYNEQFF
TRBJ2-1 - - TRBV11-3 TGTGCCAGCAGCCCAACAGGGAACAATGAGCAGTTCTTC CASSPTGNNEQFF
TRBJ1-5 - - TRBV19 TGTGCCAGTAAGGGGCATAGCAATCAGCCCCAGCATTTT CASKGHSNQPQHF
TRBJ2-7 - - TRBV3-1/TRBV3-2 TGTGCCAGCAGCCATGCTGCTAGTTCCTACGAGCAGTACTTC CASSHAASSYEQYF
TRBJ1-2 - - TRBV29-1 TGCAGCGTTGAACTGGGCCGGGGCTACACCTTC CSVELGRGYTF
TRBJ2-7 - - TRBV12-3/TRBV12-4 TGTGCCAGCAGTTTGGTAATAGCCTACGAGCAGTACTTC CASSLVIAYEQYF
TRBJ2-7 - once TRBV28 TGTGCCAGCAGTCCTCACCATGACTACGGACAGTACTTC CASSPHHDYGQYF
TRBJ2-3 - - TRBV9 TGTGCCAGCAGCGTAAGCCAGGGATGGACAGATACGCAGTATTTT CASSVSQGWTDTQYF
TRBJ1-5 - - TRBV28 TGTGCCAGCAGTTTGGGTGACATTAGCAATCAGCCCCAGCATTTT CASSLGDISNQPQHF
TRBJ1-3 TRBD1 - TRBV6-5 TGTGCCAGCAGATTGGACAGGAGCTCTGGAAACACCATATATTTT CASRLDRSSGNTIYF
TRBJ2-7 TRBD1 - TRBV11-2 TGTGCCAGCAGCTTACTTACAGGGGGCAGCTCCTACGAGCAGTACTTC CASSLLTGGSSYEQYF
TRBJ2-5 TRBD2 - TRBV10-1 TGCGCCAGTCGGACTAGCGGGAAGGCCCCCCAAGAGACCCAGTACTTC CASRTSGKAPQETQYF
TRBJ1-4 - few TRBV25-1 TGTGCCAGCAGTGAATATGAGACACCGGCTGTGACACCGTTTTTT CASSEYETPAVTPFF
TRBJ2-3 TRBD1 - TRBV2 TGTGCCAGCAGTGAAATAGGCGGACAGGGGACCTCTAACACAGATACGCAGTATTTT CASSEIGGQGTSNTDTQYF
TRBJ2-1 TRBD2 - TRBV3-1/TRBV3-2 TGTGCCAGCAGCCCATCCGGGACTAGCGACAATGAGCAGTTCTTC CASSPSGTSDNEQFF
TRBJ2-7 TRBD2 - TRBV5-4 TGTGCCAGCAGCCTGGATGCTAGCGGGAGCCGCGAGCAGTACTTC CASSLDASGSREQYF
TRBJ1-4 - - TRBV3-1/TRBV3-2 TGTGCCAGCAGCCAAGAAGCCACGGTTAATGAAAAACTGTTTTTT CASSQEATVNEKLFF
TRBJ2-3 - - TRBV7-2 TGTGCCAGCAGCTTGGAGCGAAACACAGATACGCAGTATTTT CASSLERNTDTQYF
TRBJ2-7 TRBD1 - TRBV4-1 TGCGCCAGCAGCCAAGCCAGACAGGGGGCGCTGGAGCAGTACTTC CASSQARQGALEQYF
TRBJ2-5 - - TRBV10-3 TGTGCCATCAGTGAGTCCTTGGAGGCAGAGACCCAGTACTTC CAISESLEAETQYF
TRBJ1-1 - - TRBV6-5 TGTGCCAGCAGTCCAACCTCGGGAGGGAACACTGAAGCTTTCTTT CASSPTSGGNTEAFF
TRBJ1-5 - few TRBV28 TGTGCCAGCAGTCGGGGGGGCGTTGGGGATCAGCCCCAGCATTTT CASSRGGVGDQPQHF
TRBJ1-3 - - TRBV30 TGTGCCTGGAGTGAAGCCGGGGGACCCAGAAACACCATATATTTT CAWSEAGGPRNTIYF
TRBJ2-2 - - TRBV6-5 TGTGCCAGCAGATATGGGGGGGCGCGTACCGGGGAGCTGTTTTTT CASRYGGARTGELFF
TRBJ1-4 - - TRBV2 TGTGCCAGCCACCCAGACAGTGCAACTAATGAAAAACTGTTTTTT CASHPDSATNEKLFF
TRBJ2-5 - - TRBV7-9 TGTGCCAGCAGTTCACGAGGAGGGGGCGAAAAGACCCAGTACTTC CASSSRGGGEKTQYF
TRBJ2-7 - - TRBV10-1 TGCGCCAGCAGTGGGCAGACAGCGTCAAACTACGAGCAGTACTTC CASSGQTASNYEQYF
TRBJ2-5 TRBD2 - TRBV7-3 TGTGCCAGCAACCCTAGCGGGAGGGCCGGGGAGACCCAGTACTTC CASNPSGRAGETQYF
TRBJ1-5 TRBD1 - TRBV19 TGTGCCAGTAGGGCTGAACGACAGGGGGCTAATCAGCCCCAGCATTTT CASRAERQGANQPQHF
TRBJ2-1 TRBD2 - TRBV5-4 TGTGCCAGCACCTTTAGCGGGCTCTCCTACAATGAGCAGTTCTTC CASTFSGLSYNEQFF
TRBJ2-7 TRBD1 - TRBV2 TGTGCCAGCAGCCTCGACAGGGTCTGGCAGTACTTC CASSLDRVWQYF
TRBJ1-2 - once TRBV12-3/TRBV12-4 TGTGCCAGCAGTCCGGGGGGTGGCTACACCTTC CASSPGGGYTF
TRBJ2-1 TRBD2 - TRBV10-1 TGCGCCAGCAGGTCCGGGACTAGCGGATACAATGAGCAGTTCTTC CASRSGTSGYNEQFF
TRBJ2-5 - - TRBV25-1 TGTGCCAGCAGTGAATCTTTGTCAGGGCGGCGGGAGACCCAGTACTTC CASSESLSGRRETQYF
TRBJ2-7 TRBD1 - TRBV5-1 TGCGCCAGCAGCGGGGGGACAGGGGGTCACGAGCAGTACTTC CASSGGTGGHEQYF
TRBJ1-1 - - TRBV12-3/TRBV12-4 TGTGCCAGCAGTTGGAGGACTGAAGCTTTCTTT CASSWRTEAFF
TRBJ1-2 TRBD1 - TRBV12-3/TRBV12-4 TGTGCCAGCAGGGGGACAGGGGGAAATGGCTACACCTTC CASRGTGGNGYTF
TRBJ1-2 TRBD1 - TRBV7-9 TGTGCCAGCAGCTCTTCAGGGGGTTATGGCTACACCTTC CASSSSGGYGYTF
TRBJ2-1 TRBD2 - TRBV7-3 TGTGCCAGCAGCCCCCTTGGGGGTAGCGGGATTTACAATGAGCAGTTCTTC CASSPLGGSGIYNEQFF
TRBJ1-4 - - TRBV7-6 TGTGCCAGCAGCCCCCGGACAATTCATAATGAAAAACTGTTTTTT CASSPRTIHNEKLFF
TRBJ2-5 TRBD2 - TRBV5-1 TGCGCCAGCAGCTTGAGAGCGGGAGGTCTGGAGACCCAGTACTTC CASSLRAGGLETQYF
TRBJ1-2 - - TRBV24-1 TGTGCCACCAGTTGGACAGCCGTCTATGGCTACACCTTC CATSWTAVYGYTF
TRBJ1-4 TRBD1 - TRBV9 TGTGCCAGCAGCGTAGGAACAGGGGCTAATGAAAAACTGTTTTTT CASSVGTGANEKLFF
TRBJ2-1 - - TRBV3-1/TRBV3-2 TGTGCCAGCAGCCTCCAGTGGGGGCCTGAGCAGTTCTTC CASSLQWGPEQFF
TRBJ2-3 TRBD2 - TRBV6-1 TGTGCCAGCAGTGAAGGGGGGACTAGCGGTAGCACAGATACGCAGTATTTT CASSEGGTSGSTDTQYF
TRBJ2-1 TRBD1 - TRBV11-2 TGTGCCAGCAGCTTACAGGGGGCGCCTTACAATGAGCAGTTCTTC CASSLQGAPYNEQFF
TRBJ2-5 TRBD1 - TRBV5-1 TGCGCCAGCAGCTTGGGGGACAGGGATAGCAGAGAGACCCAGTACTTC CASSLGDRDSRETQYF
TRBJ1-1 - once TRBV18 TGTGCCAGCTCACCCCCTCGGGCGGGGAACACTGAAGCTTTCTTT CASSPPRAGNTEAFF
TRBJ1-3 - - TRBV11-2 TGTGCCAGCAGCTTAGAACGGGGGGCTGGAAACACCATATATTTT CASSLERGAGNTIYF
TRBJ2-7 - - TRBV7-2 TGTGCCAGCAGCTTAGTAGCTTACTACGAGCAGTACTTC CASSLVAYYEQYF
TRBJ2-2 TRBD1 - TRBV11-2 TGTGCCAGCAGCCCCTGGACAGGGGGTATTGGGGAGCTGTTTTTT CASSPWTGGIGELFF
TRBJ2-6 - - TRBV6-2/TRBV6-3 TGTGCCAGCAGTTATAGCTCTGGGGCCAACGTCCTGACTTTC CASSYSSGANVLTF